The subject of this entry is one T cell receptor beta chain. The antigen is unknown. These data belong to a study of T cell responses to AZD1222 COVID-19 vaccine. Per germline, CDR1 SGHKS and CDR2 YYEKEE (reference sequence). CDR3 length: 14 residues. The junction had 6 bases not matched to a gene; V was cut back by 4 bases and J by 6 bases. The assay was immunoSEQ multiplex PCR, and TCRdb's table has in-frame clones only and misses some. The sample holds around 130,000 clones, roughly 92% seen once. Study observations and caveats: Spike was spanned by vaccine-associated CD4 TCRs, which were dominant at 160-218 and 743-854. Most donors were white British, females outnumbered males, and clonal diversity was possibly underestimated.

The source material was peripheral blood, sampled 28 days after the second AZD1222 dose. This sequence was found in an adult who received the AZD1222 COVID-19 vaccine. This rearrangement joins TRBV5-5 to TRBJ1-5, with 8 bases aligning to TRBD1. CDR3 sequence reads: CASSPDRGSQPQHF. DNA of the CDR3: TGTGCCAGCAGCCCTGACAGGGGCTCTCAGCCCCAGCATTTT.